One sample yielded the 26 T cell receptor beta chains listed below, sequenced in a study of beta chain features in type 1 diabetes. What was sequenced were expressed TCRB transcripts, since all of the isolated RNA had been reverse transcribed. Sequencing used immunoSEQ multiplex PCR; TCRdb keeps in-frame clones, though not all of them. Of hundreds of thousands of clones detected, 11% to 15% appear once; the ten largest clones hold about 0.03%. What was sequenced was naive CD4+ T cells from blood. The receptor source for this set is a woman aged 40 to 50 in good health.

This clone was found a few times. The chain has TRBV2 and TRBJ2-5; TRBD1 is a possible D gene (5 bases). Trimming took off 4 bases at V and 4 bases at J, with 7 bases between the two ends. CDR3 length: 12 residues. Germline V gene lookup returns CDR1 SNHLY and CDR2 FYNNEI. CDR3 protein: CASSGRGETQYF. The CDR3 nucleotides read TGTGCCAGCAGTGGAAGGGGAGAGACCCAGTACTTC.

The chain recombines TRBV19 with TRBJ2-7; TRBD1 aligns across 8 bases. Germline V CDR1 and CDR2: LNHDA, SQIVND (reference sequence). The V gene end was trimmed by 6 bases and the J gene end by 6 bases; junction bases not matched to a gene: 7. This CDR3 has 13 residues. The CDR3 sequence: CASRGTGRAEQYF. The CDR3 bases are TGTGCCAGTAGGGGGACAGGTAGGGCCGAGCAGTACTTC.

This clone appeared a few times. V and J are TRBV5-4 and TRBJ2-7, with D unresolved. The germline V gene has CDR1 SGHNT and CDR2 YYREEE (reference sequence). V lost 0 bases, J lost 3 bases, and 10 bases lay in between. This CDR3 region has 14 residues. CDR3 nucleotide sequence: TGTGCCAGCAGCTTGGACAACCGCGGCTACGAGCAGTACTTC. Translated, it gives CASSLDNRGYEQYF.

This clone occurred many times. The chain uses TRBV7-2 and TRBJ1-5, with D maybe TRBD1 (5 bases). CDR1 is SGHTA and CDR2 is FQGNSA in the germline V gene. V was clipped by 5 bases and J by 7 bases, with 21 bases between them. The CDR3 covers 16 residues. The CDR3 region has the DNA TGTGCCAGCAGCCCCCACCAGGGAGGGTCGGGGCAGCCCCAGCATTTT. Its translation is CASSPHQGGSGQPQHF.

The chain recombines TRBV18 with TRBJ1-1; 10 nucleotides agree with TRBD1. The J segment lost 3 bases and the V segment lost 1 base, leaving 11 bases of the junction unmatched. Germline CDR1 KGHSH, CDR2 LQKENI. The CDR3 length is 18 residues. CDR3 amino acids: CASSPRRGQGNMDTEAFF. CDR3 nucleotides: TGTGCCAGCTCACCACGTCGGGGACAGGGGAATATGGACACTGAAGCTTTCTTT.

The J gene is TRBJ2-7, the V gene TRBV4-1; TRBD1 might be the D (5 bases). The CDR3 totals 16 residues. V was clipped by 0 bases and J by 9 bases, with 21 bases between them. Germline loops: CDR1 MGHRA, CDR2 YSYEKL. The CDR3 DNA is TGCGCCAGCAGCCAAGATTCGGGTGCGTTGGGGCGCGGGCAGTACTTC. It codes for CASSQDSGALGRGQYF.

This clone was counted a few times. The chain combines TRBV9 with TRBJ2-1, with 11 bases fitting TRBD2. Per germline, CDR1 SGDLS and CDR2 YYNGEE. V was clipped by 0 bases and J by 8 bases; unmatched bases: 7. The CDR3 is 16 amino acids. CDR3 protein: CASSVAVAGGPDEQFF. CDR3 bases: TGTGCCAGCAGCGTAGCGGTAGCGGGGGGGCCGGATGAGCAGTTCTTC.

This rearrangement joins TRBV7-2 to TRBJ2-1, with TRBD2 matching 10 bases. The CDR3 covers 15 residues. V lost 3 bases and J lost 3; bases outside the gene matches: 2. In germline, CDR1 is SGHTA, CDR2 FQGNSA. The CDR3 region is CASSFLAGDYNEQFF. As DNA, the CDR3 is TGTGCCAGCAGCTTTCTAGCGGGAGACTACAATGAGCAGTTCTTC.

This clone appeared a few times. The rearrangement joins TRBV19 to TRBJ2-2; 10 nucleotides agree with TRBD1. Unmatched junction bases numbered 5, after V lost 4 bases and J lost 6 bases. The CDR3 has 15 residues. Germline V lookup: CDR1 LNHDA, CDR2 SQIVND (reference sequence). CDR3 in DNA: TGTGCCAGTAGTACGACAGGGGGCAACGCCGGGGAGCTGTTTTTT. Translation: CASSTTGGNAGELFF.

This clone has ten or more counts. This chain uses TRBV29-1 with TRBJ1-2; D not resolved. CDR3 length: 12 residues. Germline values: CDR1 SQVTM, CDR2 ANQGSEA. The CDR3 here is CSANQVPYGYTF. The CDR3 DNA follows: TGCAGTGCTAACCAGGTCCCTTATGGCTACACCTTC.

The chain is built from TRBV4-3 and TRBJ2-7, with 7 bases matching TRBD1. The V and J ends lost 1 base and 4 bases, in that order; junction bases with no gene match: 4. Germline loops: CDR1 LGHNA, CDR2 YSLEER. This CDR3 is 14 amino acids long. The CDR3 coding sequence is TGCGCCAGCAGCCAAGGGACAGGCCTATACGAGCAGTACTTC. This sequence encodes CASSQGTGLYEQYF.

This clone has only a few counts. The CDR3 region is CASSAGTGTRETQYF. CDR3 DNA sequence: TGTGCCAGTAGTGCCGGGACAGGGACCCGGGAGACCCAGTACTTC. This chain uses TRBV19 with TRBJ2-5, with 9 bases that match TRBD1. The V gene's germline CDR1 is LNHDA and CDR2 SQIVND (reference sequence). V was pared by 5 bases and J by 5 bases, with 9 bases of the junction left unmatched. The CDR3 consists of 15 residues.

In its sample, this clone was seen a few times. The chain links TRBV5-4 to TRBJ1-2, with D perhaps TRBD1 (6 bases). V lost 3 bases and J 2 bases, leaving 14 bases between the germline ends. Germline V gene sequence: CDR1 SGHNT, CDR2 YYREEE (reference sequence). The CDR3 loop spans 15 amino acids. The CDR3 spells CASSSGQRRNYGYTF. In DNA, the CDR3 is TGTGCCAGCAGCTCGGGACAACGAAGAAACTATGGCTACACCTTC.

This clone was observed a few times. The chain joins TRBV4-2 to TRBJ1-2, with no clear D. The V end was cut by 0 bases, the J end by 1 base, with 9 bases between. The CDR3 loop spans 15 amino acids. Germline V gives CDR1 LGHNA, CDR2 YNFKEQ. The CDR3 sequence: CASSQEAPGNYGYTF. The CDR3 DNA sequence: TGTGCCAGCAGCCAAGAGGCCCCGGGTAACTATGGCTACACCTTC.

This rearrangement joins TRBV5-4 to TRBJ2-3; 7 bases are a match to TRBD2. The CDR3 totals 16 residues. The germline V gene has CDR1 SGHNT and CDR2 YYREEE (reference sequence). V lost 4 bases and J lost 0; bases outside the gene matches: 8. The CDR3 spells CASSTLAASSTDTQYF. The CDR3 region has the DNA TGTGCCAGCAGCACGCTAGCGGCCAGTAGCACAGATACGCAGTATTTT.

J is TRBJ1-2 and V is TRBV5-1; D is perhaps TRBD1 (5 bases). The germline gives CDR1 SGHRS, CDR2 YFSETQ. The V gene lost 7 bases and the J gene lost 5 bases, with 24 bases spanning the gap. The CDR3 is made up of 16 amino acids. The CDR3 protein is CASGGQGLRGSYGYTF. The CDR3 DNA sequence: TGCGCCAGCGGAGGGCAGGGACTGAGGGGCTCTTATGGCTACACCTTC.

The gene calls are TRBV7-2 and TRBJ2-5, with D hard to call. With 4 bases removed from V and 5 bases from J, the gap between germline ends came to 8 bases. The V gene's germline CDR1 is SGHTA and CDR2 FQGNSA. CDR3 size: 12 residues. The CDR3, as DNA: TGTGCCAGCAGCTCCCCTTCGGAGACCCAGTACTTC. This sequence encodes CASSSPSETQYF.

There are a few counts of this clone. The chain joins TRBV5-1 to TRBJ2-2; TRBD2 matches 11 bases. The ends lost 3 bases at V and 1 base at J; junction bases unmatched: 5. CDR1 is SGHRS and CDR2 is YFSETQ in the germline V gene. The CDR3 has 17 amino acids. The CDR3 DNA reads TGCGCCAGCAGCTGGCTAGCGGGGGGACTGAACACCGGGGAGCTGTTTTTT. Residues: CASSWLAGGLNTGELFF.

This clone was found a few times. The chain employs TRBV2 and TRBJ2-1; maybe TRBD1 (6 bases). Germline CDR1 is SNHLY and CDR2 is FYNNEI. Trimming removed 6 bases from V and 7 bases from J, with 19 bases in between. The CDR3 spans 15 residues. The CDR3 DNA follows: TGTGCCAGCAGCGCAACTTACAGGGTTCCAAATGAGCAGTTCTTC. Amino acids: CASSATYRVPNEQFF.

The chain couples TRBV27 to TRBJ2-1; no clear D gene. Germline V lookup: CDR1 MNHEY, CDR2 SMNVEV (reference sequence). This CDR3 comprises 15 residues. The V gene lost 6 bases and the J gene lost 2 bases, with 14 bases spanning the gap. The CDR3: CASSETAPTYNEQFF. CDR3 nucleotides: TGTGCCAGCAGCGAAACAGCTCCAACCTACAATGAGCAGTTCTTC.

The chain couples TRBV11-2 to TRBJ2-3, with TRBD2 matching over 13 bases. The junction had 4 bases not matched to a gene; V was cut back by 5 bases and J by 2 bases. Germline CDR1 reads SGHAT; CDR2 reads FQNNGV. The CDR3 spans 16 residues. The CDR3 bases are TGTGCCAGCAGCCCCGGGACTAGCGGGGCCACAGATACGCAGTATTTT. Amino acids: CASSPGTSGATDTQYF.

The chain employs TRBV19 and TRBJ1-5, with 11 bases identical to TRBD1. Germline CDR1 LNHDA, CDR2 SQIVND (reference sequence). With V trimmed by 6 bases and J by 5 bases, 3 bases remained unmatched. The length of the CDR3 is 14 residues. This CDR3 is CASSGTGGDQPQHF. The CDR3 DNA sequence: TGTGCCAGTAGCGGGACAGGGGGAGATCAGCCCCAGCATTTT.

This clone was observed a handful of times. V usage is TRBV25-1 and J usage is TRBJ2-2; D gene unclear. The germline CDR1 and CDR2 sequences are MGHDK and SYGVNS. V was trimmed by 7 bases and J by 3 bases, leaving 15 bases between them. The CDR3 sequence is 15 residues long. CDR3 in amino acids: CASKTGSAYTGELFF. The DNA for the CDR3 is TGTGCCAGCAAGACCGGGTCAGCTTACACCGGGGAGCTGTTTTTT.

This clone has just a few counts. The chain combines TRBV2 with TRBJ1-4; weak D call: TRBD1 (6 bases). This CDR3 region has 16 residues. The V gene's germline CDR1 is SNHLY and CDR2 FYNNEI. The V and J ends lost 8 bases and 0 bases respectively, with 16 bases between them. The DNA of the CDR3 is TGTGCCAGCGTGCGGGGGGCTAAAGCAACTAATGAAAAACTGTTTTTT. Translating gives CASVRGAKATNEKLFF.

Only a few counts were recorded for this clone. The chain uses TRBV4-3 and TRBJ1-3; D remains unclear. The CDR3 extends over 17 amino acids. V lost 0 bases and J 4 bases, leaving 16 bases between the germline ends. Germline lookup yields CDR1 LGHNA and CDR2 YSLEER. The CDR3 DNA follows: TGCGCCAGCAGCCAAGATGCTTCCCACGGGAGAGGAAACACCATATATTTT. Translated, it gives CASSQDASHGRGNTIYF.

CDR3 region: CASRSTGGNQPQHF. In DNA, the CDR3 is TGTGCCAGCAGATCAACGGGGGGCAATCAGCCCCAGCATTTT. The chain links TRBV6-5 to TRBJ1-5; D is perhaps TRBD1 (5 bases). Germline V gene sequence: CDR1 MNHEY, CDR2 SVGAGI. Trimming stripped 6 bases from V and 2 bases from J, with 11 bases between. The CDR3 totals 14 residues.